The 8 T cell receptor beta chains in this list originate from one sample, sequenced in a study of blood T cell repertoires in COVID-19. Assay: immunoSEQ multiplex PCR; the TCRdb copy retains only in-frame clones and omits some. The sample has hundreds of thousands of clones; 75% to 90% are singletons. The source material was peripheral blood. Receptor source: a woman between 65 and 79 years old with COVID-19, enrolled during active disease.

This chain links TRBV5-4 with TRBJ2-6; tentatively, D is TRBD1 (7 bases). Trimming shortened V by 3 bases and J by 3 bases, and 22 bases separated the two germline ends. This CDR3 is 19 amino acids long. CDR1 SGHNT and CDR2 YYREEE come from the germline V gene (reference sequence). In DNA form, the CDR3 reads TGTGCCAGCAGCTATGGGGGAGGACAGGCTAGAGGTGGGGCCAACGTCCTGACTTTC. Protein sequence: CASSYGGGQARGGANVLTF.

CDR3 coding DNA: TGTGCCAGCAGTTTAGGACAGGGGGCGCGGGAGCAGTACTTC. This sequence encodes CASSLGQGAREQYF. The chain couples TRBV28 to TRBJ2-7, with TRBD1 identical over 11 bases. The V gene end was trimmed by 2 bases and the J gene end by 7 bases; junction bases not matched to a gene: 4. The germline V gene encodes CDR1 MDHEN and CDR2 SYDVKM. This CDR3 comprises 14 residues.

This clone was observed a handful of times. The V and J genes are TRBV19 and TRBJ1-2; 9 bases are shared with TRBD1. After removal of 7 bases from V and 3 bases from J, the junction contained 9 bases not matched to a gene. This CDR3 has 15 residues. CDR1 and CDR2 from the germline V gene are LNHDA and SQIVND (reference sequence). This CDR3 is CASNRLTGGDYGYTF. In nucleotides, the CDR3 is TGTGCCAGTAACCGGCTAACAGGGGGCGACTATGGCTACACCTTC.

This chain joins TRBV11-2 and TRBJ2-3; tentative D call: TRBD2 (7 bases). The CDR3 sequence is 18 residues long. Deletions cut 1 base from V and 2 bases from J, with 19 bases between. Germline V gene lookup returns CDR1 SGHAT and CDR2 FQNNGV. CDR3: CASSLGRGRGAPTDTQYF. The CDR3 bases are TGTGCCAGCAGCTTAGGCAGGGGACGGGGGGCCCCCACAGATACGCAGTATTTT.

This chain joins TRBV7-3 and TRBJ1-4; 12 bases map to TRBD1. J lost 6 bases, V lost 6 bases, and 23 bases had no gene match. Germline V CDR1 and CDR2: SGHTA, FQGTGA. The CDR3 is made up of 21 amino acids. The CDR3 sequence: CASSRHVAGTGGRNLYEKLFF. Written as DNA, the CDR3 is TGTGCCAGCAGTCGTCATGTAGCCGGGACAGGGGGCCGGAACCTGTATGAAAAACTGTTTTTT.

The chain joins TRBV5-4 to TRBJ1-2; TRBD1 matches 8 bases. This CDR3 has 14 residues. The trim removed 5 bases at V and 6 bases at J, leaving 9 bases unmatched. Germline CDR1 and CDR2: SGHNT and YYREEE (reference sequence). Written as DNA, the CDR3 is TGTGCCAGCAGGCCTCCGGGACAGGATCATGGCTACACCTTC. Translating it yields CASRPPGQDHGYTF.

The chain uses TRBV19 and TRBJ2-6; the D is unclear. Trimming took off 1 base at V and 1 base at J, with 17 bases between the two ends. The CDR3 is 19 residues long. CDR1 and CDR2 from the germline V gene are LNHDA and SQIVND (reference sequence). Here the CDR3 reads CASSIAPPGGMSGANVLTF. For the CDR3, the DNA is TGTGCCAGTAGTATAGCTCCCCCGGGTGGAATGTCTGGGGCCAACGTCCTGACTTTC.

This chain uses TRBV18 with TRBJ2-5; 9 nucleotides align to TRBD2. The CDR3 is 14 residues long. The ends lost 3 bases at V and 3 bases at J; junction bases unmatched: 2. Germline V gives CDR1 KGHSH, CDR2 LQKENI. This chain's CDR3 is CASSPRLAEETQYF. The CDR3, as DNA: TGTGCCAGCTCACCTCGACTAGCGGAAGAGACCCAGTACTTC.